The next 8 T cell receptor beta chains were all read from a single sample in a study of shared clonotypes between healthy human individuals. The naive CD8 population came from CD45RO-negative cells selected for CCR7, without terminally differentiated effector memory CD45RA+ cells. TCRdb's copy holds only in-frame clones and misses some; the assay was immunoSEQ multiplex PCR. Among some 1,900,000 clones listed, about 94% were seen once. Sequenced: naive CD8+ T cells sorted from blood. Receptor source: a man in his late teens or twenties in good health.

The chain uses TRBV30 and TRBJ2-5; D may correspond to TRBD1 or TRBD2 (5 bases each). V was shortened by 4 bases and J by 3 bases, with 12 bases between the two germline ends. The CDR3 is made up of 13 amino acids. The germline V gene has CDR1 GTSNPN and CDR2 SVGIG (reference sequence). CDR3 DNA: TGTGCCTGGAATGGGCAGGGAGAAGAGACCCAGTACTTC. Translation gives CAWNGQGEETQYF.

A single count supports this clone. The V and J genes are TRBV27 and TRBJ2-7; 8 nucleotides align to TRBD1. The CDR3 has 13 amino acids. The V gene's germline CDR1 is MNHEY and CDR2 SMNVEV (reference sequence). J lost 5 bases, V lost 6 bases, and 6 bases had no gene match. The CDR3 nucleotides read TGTGCCAGCAGCTACAGGGGGGTCGACGAGCAGTACTTC. As protein: CASSYRGVDEQYF.

As concerns this clone: Other DNA sequences of this sample code for an identical CDR3. The chain couples TRBV4-1 to TRBJ2-7, with 7 bases matching TRBD1. Germline V gives CDR1 MGHRA, CDR2 YSYEKL. Losses at the gene ends were 1 base for V and 2 bases for J; bases not matched to a gene: 2. This CDR3 region has 14 residues. CDR3 region: CASSQGDRAYEQYF. The CDR3 DNA sequence: TGCGCCAGCAGCCAAGGGGACAGAGCCTACGAGCAGTACTTC.

Notes on this clone: Within the sample, other DNA sequences also encode this same CDR3. The V and J genes are TRBV15 and TRBJ2-7, with D possibly matching TRBD1 (5 bases). The CDR3 runs to 13 residues. The germline gives CDR1 LNHNV, CDR2 YYDKDF (reference sequence). V gave up 0 bases and J gave up 4 bases, with 7 bases separating them. DNA for the CDR3: TGTGCCACCAGCAGAGATAGGGGTTACGAGCAGTACTTC. This encodes CATSRDRGYEQYF.

The rearrangement uses TRBV6-6 and TRBJ2-2; 13 nucleotides align to TRBD2. The ends lost 7 bases at V and 3 bases at J; junction bases unmatched: 5. CDR1 and CDR2 (germline): MNHNY, SVGAGI (reference sequence). The CDR3 consists of 16 residues. The CDR3 DNA sequence: TGTGCCAGCACTGGACTAGCGGGAGCCTACACCGGGGAGCTGTTTTTT. Residues: CASTGLAGAYTGELFF.

V is TRBV10-1 and J is TRBJ1-1, with D perhaps matching TRBD1 (6 bases). Trimming pared 7 bases from V and 1 base from J, leaving 16 bases between. Germline V lookup: CDR1 WNHNN, CDR2 SYGVQD (reference sequence). This CDR3 contains 15 residues. The CDR3 reads CASKGGGRGNTEAFF. The CDR3 nucleotides read TGCGCCAGCAAGGGAGGGGGTAGGGGGAACACTGAAGCTTTCTTT.

The chain employs TRBV27 and TRBJ1-1, with 9 nucleotides matching TRBD1. There are 13 residues in the CDR3. Trimming took 6 bases from V and 5 from J; bases not matched to a gene: 4. The germline V gene encodes CDR1 MNHEY and CDR2 SMNVEV (reference sequence). As DNA, the CDR3 is TGTGCCAGCAGCGGACAGGGGTTGACTGAAGCTTTCTTT. Its translation is CASSGQGLTEAFF.

The J gene is TRBJ1-1, the V gene TRBV5-1, with D unresolved. Germline assignment: CDR1 SGHRS and CDR2 YFSETQ. CDR3 size: 14 residues. The germline V and J ends were trimmed by 0 bases and 0 bases, with 6 bases remaining between them. The DNA of the CDR3 is TGCGCCAGCAGCTTGGATGCAGTGAACACTGAAGCTTTCTTT. This encodes CASSLDAVNTEAFF.